Listed below are T cell receptor beta chains from one sample, sequenced in a study of shared clonotypes between healthy human individuals. Repertoires were generated with immunoSEQ multiplex PCR, while TCRdb's copy carries only in-frame clones and drops some. The table has approximately 2,000,000 clones, around 93% seen once. What was sequenced was naive CD8+ T cells from PBMCs. These receptors were collected from a man between 18 and 29 years old in good health. Some clones in this sample may be carry-over from other donors' samples. Both conserved end residues are part of each CDR3. Each record gives: clone size, J gene, D gene, V gene, CDR3 protein, CDR3 DNA. D genes are given only for firm matches. Size is omitted from some rows. Given values are once, few, many or a class for expanded clones.

-	TRBJ1-5	-	TRBV4-3	CASSQRTGDNQPQHF	TGCGCCAGCAGCCAAAGGACCGGGGACAATCAGCCCCAGCATTTT
-	TRBJ2-3	-	TRBV5-1	CASSPDGQTYGRDTQYF	TGCGCCAGCAGCCCCGACGGGCAAACCTACGGGCGAGATACGCAGTATTTT
-	TRBJ2-5	-	TRBV7-9	CASSPPLVALVQETQYF	TGTGCCAGCAGCCCTCCTTTAGTGGCACTCGTCCAAGAGACCCAGTACTTC
-	TRBJ1-2	-	TRBV5-6	CASSTALGPYGYTF	TGTGCCAGCAGCACGGCTTTGGGGCCCTATGGCTACACCTTC
-	TRBJ2-1	TRBD2	TRBV29-1	CSVEDRAGGPYNEQFF	TGCAGCGTTGAAGATCGGGCGGGAGGGCCGTACAATGAGCAGTTCTTC
once	TRBJ2-5	-	TRBV7-8	CASWAGRSLETQYF	TGTGCCAGCTGGGCGGGAAGGTCTCTAGAGACCCAGTACTTC
-	TRBJ2-1	TRBD2	TRBV11-2	CASSPGTTYNEQFF	TGTGCCAGCAGCCCCGGGACTACCTACAATGAGCAGTTCTTC
-	TRBJ2-1	-	TRBV7-2	CASSQGSPSYNEQFF	TGTGCCAGCAGTCAGGGGTCCCCCTCCTACAATGAGCAGTTCTTC
-	TRBJ2-7	TRBD1	TRBV5-4	CASSLDRVHEQYF	TGTGCCAGCAGCTTAGACAGGGTACACGAGCAGTACTTC
-	TRBJ1-2	TRBD1	TRBV13	CASSLGLSGDRDGYTF	TGTGCCAGCAGCTTAGGCCTAAGTGGGGACAGGGACGGCTACACCTTC
-	TRBJ2-7	-	TRBV27	CASSLMGAPGKEYF	TGTGCCAGCAGCCTCATGGGGGCGCCGGGTAAGGAGTACTTC
-	TRBJ1-1	-	TRBV19	CASSSTPTVHTEAFF	TGTGCCAGTAGTTCGACCCCAACGGTGCACACTGAAGCTTTCTTT
-	TRBJ1-2	TRBD1	TRBV7-9	CASSPPLDRGSGGYTF	TGTGCCAGCAGCCCTCCCTTGGACAGGGGATCCGGGGGCTACACCTTC
-	TRBJ2-3	-	TRBV18	CASSLPPRVSSTDTQYF	TGTGCCAGCTCACTACCCCCCCGGGTATCTAGCACAGATACGCAGTATTTT
-	TRBJ2-3	-	TRBV27	CASSLVAGSTDTQYF	TGTGCCAGCAGTTTGGTGGCGGGAAGCACAGATACGCAGTATTTT
-	TRBJ1-2	TRBD1	TRBV7-9	CASSLKKGQGMVDYGYTF	TGTGCCAGCAGCTTAAAGAAAGGACAGGGGATGGTGGACTATGGCTACACCTTC
once	TRBJ2-3	-	TRBV2	CASSDIADTQYF	TGTGCCAGCAGTGATATCGCAGATACGCAGTATTTT
once	TRBJ2-1	-	TRBV7-3	CASSLGQGPLGQFF	TGTGCCAGCAGCTTAGGGCAGGGGCCACTAGGGCAGTTCTTC
-	TRBJ2-7	TRBD1	TRBV5-4	CASSLGDRAYEQYF	TGTGCCAGCAGCTTGGGGGACAGGGCTTACGAGCAGTACTTC
many	TRBJ2-1	-	TRBV9	CASSVGPANEQFF	TGTGCCAGCAGCGTAGGGCCAGCGAATGAGCAGTTCTTC
-	TRBJ2-1	-	TRBV9	CASSVASLDEQFF	TGTGCCAGCAGCGTAGCTAGTCTCGATGAGCAGTTCTTC
-	TRBJ2-2	TRBD2	TRBV7-7	CASSLALLAGGGTGELFF	TGTGCCAGCAGCTTAGCGCTACTAGCGGGAGGAGGTACCGGGGAGCTGTTTTTT
-	TRBJ2-3	TRBD2	TRBV5-1	CASSAGLALSTDTQYF	TGCGCCAGCAGCGCGGGACTAGCCCTGAGCACAGATACGCAGTATTTT
-	TRBJ2-1	-	TRBV6-6	CASMKSGSYNEQFF	TGTGCCAGCATGAAGAGCGGATCCTACAATGAGCAGTTCTTC
-	TRBJ2-6	TRBD1	TRBV15	CATSRVRTGGSGANVLTF	TGTGCCACCAGCAGAGTTAGGACAGGGGGTTCTGGGGCCAACGTCCTGACTTTC
-	TRBJ2-7	-	TRBV28	CASSLGYLGEYTYEQYF	TGTGCCAGCAGTTTAGGATATTTGGGGGAGTACACCTACGAGCAGTACTTC
-	TRBJ1-4	TRBD1	TRBV7-8	CASSLRAGGEKLFF	TGTGCCAGCAGCTTAAGGGCAGGGGGGGAAAAACTGTTTTTT
-	TRBJ1-1	TRBD1	TRBV11-2	CASSSTGTGYTEAFF	TGTGCCAGCAGCTCGACCGGGACAGGGTACACTGAAGCTTTCTTT
-	TRBJ1-2	TRBD1	TRBV5-4	CASSLEGTGNIGYTF	TGTGCCAGCAGCTTGGAAGGGACAGGGAACATTGGCTACACCTTC
-	TRBJ1-3	-	TRBV11-2	CASSLGGGAGNTIYF	TGTGCCAGCAGCTTAGGAGGGGGGGCTGGAAACACCATATATTTT
-	TRBJ2-7	-	TRBV7-9	CASSSAQDFSYEQYF	TGTGCCAGCAGCTCCGCCCAGGATTTCTCCTACGAGCAGTACTTC
-	TRBJ2-3	TRBD2	TRBV28	CASSLAGVTDTQYF	TGTGCCAGCAGTTTAGCGGGAGTAACAGATACGCAGTATTTT
-	TRBJ1-2	TRBD1	TRBV6-5	CASSPDRGLYGYTF	TGTGCCAGCAGTCCCGACAGGGGGCTCTATGGCTACACCTTC
-	TRBJ2-4	-	TRBV4-3	CASSQVIGGTGDIQYF	TGCGCCAGCAGCCAAGTGATTGGGGGAACCGGGGACATTCAGTACTTC
-	TRBJ2-2	TRBD2	TRBV27	CASSVLAGANTGELFF	TGTGCCAGCAGTGTCCTAGCGGGAGCGAACACCGGGGAGCTGTTTTTT
-	TRBJ2-1	TRBD1	TRBV14	CASSLGQGSNNEQFF	TGTGCCAGCAGCCTAGGACAGGGGTCGAACAATGAGCAGTTCTTC
-	TRBJ2-7	TRBD2	TRBV13	CASSDRTSGRIGEQYF	TGTGCCAGCAGCGACCGGACTAGCGGGAGGATAGGCGAGCAGTACTTC
-	TRBJ2-3	TRBD2	TRBV9	CASSTRLAGLSTDTQYF	TGTGCCAGCAGCACACGACTAGCGGGCCTTAGCACAGATACGCAGTATTTT
-	TRBJ1-2	-	TRBV6-6	CASSYSRDGFYGYTF	TGTGCCAGCAGTTACTCAAGGGACGGATTCTATGGCTACACCTTC
-	TRBJ2-2	-	TRBV9	CASSPIGTIANTGELFF	TGTGCCAGCAGCCCCATCGGGACGATCGCGAACACCGGGGAGCTGTTTTTT
once	TRBJ2-7	-	TRBV5-6	CASSLGDGFYEQYF	TGTGCCAGCAGCTTGGGGGACGGCTTCTACGAGCAGTACTTC